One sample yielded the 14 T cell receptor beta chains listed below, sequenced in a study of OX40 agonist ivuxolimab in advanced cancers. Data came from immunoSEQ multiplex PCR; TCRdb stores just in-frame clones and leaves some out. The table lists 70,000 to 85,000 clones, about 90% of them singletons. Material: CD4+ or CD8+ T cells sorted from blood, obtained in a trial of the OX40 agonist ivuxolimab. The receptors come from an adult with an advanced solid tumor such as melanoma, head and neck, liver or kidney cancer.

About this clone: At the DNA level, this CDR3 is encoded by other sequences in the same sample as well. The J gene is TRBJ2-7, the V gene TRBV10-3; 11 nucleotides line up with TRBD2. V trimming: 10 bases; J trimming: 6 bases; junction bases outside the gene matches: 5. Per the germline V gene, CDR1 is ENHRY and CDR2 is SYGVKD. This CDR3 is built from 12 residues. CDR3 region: CATGTSGPEQYF. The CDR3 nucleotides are TGTGCCACCGGGACTAGCGGTCCCGAGCAGTACTTC.

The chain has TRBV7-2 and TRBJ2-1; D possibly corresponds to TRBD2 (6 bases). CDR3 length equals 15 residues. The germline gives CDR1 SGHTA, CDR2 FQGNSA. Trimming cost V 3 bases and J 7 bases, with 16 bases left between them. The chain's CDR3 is CASSFSPGLFNEQFF. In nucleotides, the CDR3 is TGTGCCAGCAGCTTTAGCCCGGGACTCTTTAATGAGCAGTTCTTC. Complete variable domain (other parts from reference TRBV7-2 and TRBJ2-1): GAGVSQSPSNKVTEKGKDVELRCDPISGHTALYWYRQSLGQGLEFLIYFQGNSAPDKSGLPSDRFSAERTGGSVSTLTIQRTQQEDSAVYLCASSFSPGLFNEQFFGPGTRLTVL.

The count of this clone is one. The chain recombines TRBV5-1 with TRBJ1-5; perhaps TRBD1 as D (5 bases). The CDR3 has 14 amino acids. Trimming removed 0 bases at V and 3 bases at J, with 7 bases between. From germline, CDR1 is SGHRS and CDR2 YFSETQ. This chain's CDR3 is CASSLGGLNQPQHF. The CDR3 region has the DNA TGCGCCAGCAGCTTGGGGGGCCTCAATCAGCCCCAGCATTTT. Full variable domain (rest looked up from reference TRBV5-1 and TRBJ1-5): KAGVTQTPRYLIKTRGQQVTLSCSPISGHRSVSWYQQTPGQGLQFLFEYFSETQRNKGNFPGRFSGRQFSNSRSEMNVSTLELGDSALYLCASSLGGLNQPQHFGDGTRLSIL.

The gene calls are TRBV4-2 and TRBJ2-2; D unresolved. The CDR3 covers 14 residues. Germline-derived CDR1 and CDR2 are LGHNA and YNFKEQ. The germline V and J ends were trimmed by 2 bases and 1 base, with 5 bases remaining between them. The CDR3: CASSQSVNTGELFF. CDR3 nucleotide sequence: TGTGCCAGCAGCCAATCCGTGAACACCGGGGAGCTGTTTTTT.

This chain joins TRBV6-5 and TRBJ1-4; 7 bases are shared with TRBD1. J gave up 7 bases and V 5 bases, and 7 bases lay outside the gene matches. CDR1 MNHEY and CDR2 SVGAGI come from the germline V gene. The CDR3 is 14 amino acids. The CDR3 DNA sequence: TGTGCCAGCAGTAACCGGGACAGCAGTGAAAAACTGTTTTTT. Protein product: CASSNRDSSEKLFF.

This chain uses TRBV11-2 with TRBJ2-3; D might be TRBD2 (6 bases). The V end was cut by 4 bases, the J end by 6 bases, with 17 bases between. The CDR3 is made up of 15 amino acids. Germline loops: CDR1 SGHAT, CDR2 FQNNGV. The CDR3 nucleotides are TGTGCCAGCAGCTATCGGGACGGGGGATTGGATACGCAGTATTTT. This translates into CASSYRDGGLDTQYF.

The CDR3 coding sequence is TGTGCCATCAGTGAGGAGGAGACCCAGTACTTC. Translation: CAISEEETQYF. The V and J genes are TRBV10-3 and TRBJ2-5; no clear D. The germline V gene has CDR1 ENHRY and CDR2 SYGVKD. The CDR3 covers 11 residues. Trimming left V 2 bases short and J 5 bases short, with 3 bases between.

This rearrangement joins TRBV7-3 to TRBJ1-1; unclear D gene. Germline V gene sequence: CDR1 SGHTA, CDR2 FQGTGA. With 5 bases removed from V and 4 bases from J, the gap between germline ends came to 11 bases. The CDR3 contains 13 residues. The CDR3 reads CASSRMEATEAFF. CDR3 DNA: TGTGCCAGCAGCCGGATGGAGGCCACTGAAGCTTTCTTT.

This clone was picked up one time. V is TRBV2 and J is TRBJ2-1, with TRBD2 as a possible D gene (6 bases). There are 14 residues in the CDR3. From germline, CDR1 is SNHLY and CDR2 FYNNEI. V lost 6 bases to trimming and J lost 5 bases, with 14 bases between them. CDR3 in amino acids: CASRPGLSHNEQFF. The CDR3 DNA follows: TGTGCCAGCAGACCGGGACTTAGCCACAATGAGCAGTTCTTC.

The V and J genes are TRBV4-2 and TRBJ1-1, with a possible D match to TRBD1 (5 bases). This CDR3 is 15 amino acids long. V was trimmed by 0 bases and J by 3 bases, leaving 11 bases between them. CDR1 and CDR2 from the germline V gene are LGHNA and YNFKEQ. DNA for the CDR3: TGTGCCAGCAGCCAAGAACCAGGGAGTTACACTGAAGCTTTCTTT. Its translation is CASSQEPGSYTEAFF.

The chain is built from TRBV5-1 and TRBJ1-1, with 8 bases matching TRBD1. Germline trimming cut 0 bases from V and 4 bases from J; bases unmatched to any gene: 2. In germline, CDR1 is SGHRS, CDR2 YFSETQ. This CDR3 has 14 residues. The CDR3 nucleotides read TGCGCCAGCAGCTTGGGGACAGGGCTCACTGAAGCTTTCTTT. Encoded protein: CASSLGTGLTEAFF. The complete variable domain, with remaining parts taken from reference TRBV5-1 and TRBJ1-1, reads KAGVTQTPRYLIKTRGQQVTLSCSPISGHRSVSWYQQTPGQGLQFLFEYFSETQRNKGNFPGRFSGRQFSNSRSEMNVSTLELGDSALYLCASSLGTGLTEAFFGQGTRLTVV.

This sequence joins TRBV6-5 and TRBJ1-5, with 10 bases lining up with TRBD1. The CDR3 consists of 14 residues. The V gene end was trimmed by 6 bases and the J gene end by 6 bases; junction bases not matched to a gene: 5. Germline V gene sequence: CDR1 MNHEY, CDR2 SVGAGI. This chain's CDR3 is CASRGTGAFQPQHF. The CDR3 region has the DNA TGTGCCAGCAGGGGGACAGGGGCATTTCAGCCCCAGCATTTT.

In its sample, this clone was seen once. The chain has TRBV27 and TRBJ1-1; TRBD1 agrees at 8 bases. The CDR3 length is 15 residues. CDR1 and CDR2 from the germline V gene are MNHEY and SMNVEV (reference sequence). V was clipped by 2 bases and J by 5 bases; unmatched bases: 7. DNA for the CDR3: TGTGCCAGCAGTTTACTTCGGCAGGGGGCGACTGAAGCTTTCTTT. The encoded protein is CASSLLRQGATEAFF.

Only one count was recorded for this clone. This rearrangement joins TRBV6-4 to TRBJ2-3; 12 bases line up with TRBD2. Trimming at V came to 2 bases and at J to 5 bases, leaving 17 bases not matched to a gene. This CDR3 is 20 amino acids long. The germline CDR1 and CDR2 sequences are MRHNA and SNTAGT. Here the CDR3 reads CASSDPGLAGDPKRGDTQYF. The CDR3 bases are TGTGCCAGCAGTGACCCGGGACTAGCGGGCGACCCTAAGAGGGGAGATACGCAGTATTTT.